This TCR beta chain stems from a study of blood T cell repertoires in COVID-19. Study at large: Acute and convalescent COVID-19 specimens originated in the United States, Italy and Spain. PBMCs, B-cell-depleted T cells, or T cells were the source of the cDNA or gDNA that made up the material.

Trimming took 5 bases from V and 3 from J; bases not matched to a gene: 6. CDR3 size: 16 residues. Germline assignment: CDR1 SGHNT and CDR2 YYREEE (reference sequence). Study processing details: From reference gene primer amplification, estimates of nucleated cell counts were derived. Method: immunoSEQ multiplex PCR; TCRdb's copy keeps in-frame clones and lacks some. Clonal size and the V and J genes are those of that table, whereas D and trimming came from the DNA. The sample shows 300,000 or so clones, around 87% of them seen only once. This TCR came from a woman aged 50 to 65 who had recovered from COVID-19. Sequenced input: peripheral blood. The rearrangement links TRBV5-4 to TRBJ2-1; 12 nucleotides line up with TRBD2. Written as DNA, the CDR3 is TGTGCCAGCAGTTCTGGACTAGCGGGGAACTACAATGAGCAGTTCTTC. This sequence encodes CASSSGLAGNYNEQFF.